This TCR beta chain was sequenced for a study of blood T cell repertoires in COVID-19. Overall study context: Acute-phase and convalescent COVID-19 samples originated in the United States, Italy and Spain. T cells, B-cell-depleted T cells, or PBMCs provided the cDNA or gDNA that served as material.

Per the original methods: Reference gene primer amplification gave estimated nucleated cell counts. Repertoires were generated with immunoSEQ multiplex PCR, while TCRdb's copy carries only in-frame clones and drops some. V and J calls and clone size are as listed in that table; D and trimming were resolved from the DNA. The profile shows under 250,000 clones, 80% to 90% of them singletons. In this sample, this clone turned up once. The germline gives CDR1 LGHDT, CDR2 YNNKEL (reference sequence). The V end lost 3 bases, the J end lost 0 bases, and 24 bases lay between the germline ends. The CDR3 sequence is 19 residues long.

The V and J genes are TRBV3-1 (or the pseudogene TRBV3-2) and TRBJ2-7; D uncertain. The receptor comes from a man aged 60-69 years with acute or convalescent COVID-19. Sequenced: peripheral blood. CDR3 DNA: TGTGCCAGCAGCCAGCCCAAAAGAAGATCGCTTCTCAGCTCCTACGAGCAGTACTTC. Translating gives CASSQPKRRSLLSSYEQYF.